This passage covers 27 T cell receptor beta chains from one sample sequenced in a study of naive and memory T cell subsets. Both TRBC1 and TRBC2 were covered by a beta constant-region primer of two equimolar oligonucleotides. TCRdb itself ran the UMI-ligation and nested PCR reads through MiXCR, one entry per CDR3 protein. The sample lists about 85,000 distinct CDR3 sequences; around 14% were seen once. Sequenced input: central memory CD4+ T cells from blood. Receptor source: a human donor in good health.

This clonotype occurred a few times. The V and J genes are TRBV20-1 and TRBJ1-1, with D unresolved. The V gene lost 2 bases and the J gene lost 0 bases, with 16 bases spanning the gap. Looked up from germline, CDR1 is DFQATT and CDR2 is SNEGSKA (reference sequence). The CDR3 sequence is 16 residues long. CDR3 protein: CSARPSGRSMNTEAFF. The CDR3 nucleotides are TGCAGTGCTAGACCTTCCGGGCGCTCTATGAACACTGAAGCTTTCTTT.

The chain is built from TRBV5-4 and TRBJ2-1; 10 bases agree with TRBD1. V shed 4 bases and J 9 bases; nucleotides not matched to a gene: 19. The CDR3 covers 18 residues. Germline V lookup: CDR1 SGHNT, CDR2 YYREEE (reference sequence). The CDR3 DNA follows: TGTGCCAGCAGCCCGGAACTTGGTCGGGGGACAGGGGTGGGTGAGCAGTTCTTC. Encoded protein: CASSPELGRGTGVGEQFF.

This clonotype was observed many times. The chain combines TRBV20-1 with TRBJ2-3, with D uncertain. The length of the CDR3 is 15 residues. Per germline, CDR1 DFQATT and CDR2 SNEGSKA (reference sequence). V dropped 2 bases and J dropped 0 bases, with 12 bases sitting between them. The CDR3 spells CSARHGGYSTDTQYF. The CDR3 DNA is TGCAGTGCTAGACATGGTGGATATAGCACAGATACGCAGTATTTT.

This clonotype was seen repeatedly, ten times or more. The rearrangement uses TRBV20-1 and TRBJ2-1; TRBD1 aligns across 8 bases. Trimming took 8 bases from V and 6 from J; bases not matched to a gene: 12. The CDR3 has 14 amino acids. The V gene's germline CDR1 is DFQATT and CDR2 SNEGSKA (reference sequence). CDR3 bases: TGCAGTATAACCCGCGGACAGGGACGCAATGAGCAGTTCTTC. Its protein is CSITRGQGRNEQFF.

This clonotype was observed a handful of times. CDR3 region: CASSPSGQGYNEQFF. The CDR3 DNA is TGTGCCAGCAGTCCCTCGGGACAGGGCTACAATGAGCAGTTCTTC. The chain combines TRBV6-2 or TRBV6-3 with TRBJ2-1; 9 nucleotides agree with TRBD1. J lost 3 bases, V lost 5 bases, and 5 bases had no gene match. This CDR3 comprises 15 residues. The germline V gene has CDR1 MNHEY and CDR2 SVGEGT.

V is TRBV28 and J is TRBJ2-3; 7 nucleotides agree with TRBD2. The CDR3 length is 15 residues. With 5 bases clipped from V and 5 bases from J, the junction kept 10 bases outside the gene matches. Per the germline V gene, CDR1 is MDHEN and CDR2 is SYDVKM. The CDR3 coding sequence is TGTGCCAGCAGTCCCCCCCAAGCGGGACTAGATACGCAGTATTTT. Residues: CASSPPQAGLDTQYF.

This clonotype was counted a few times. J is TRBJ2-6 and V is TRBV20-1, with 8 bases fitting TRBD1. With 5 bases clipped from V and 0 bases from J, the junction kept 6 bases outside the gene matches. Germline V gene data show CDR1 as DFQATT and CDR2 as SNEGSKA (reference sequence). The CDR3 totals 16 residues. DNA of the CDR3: TGCAGTGCTCCTACAGGGGGTAACTCTGGGGCCAACGTCCTGACTTTC. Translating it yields CSAPTGGNSGANVLTF.

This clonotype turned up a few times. CDR3 coding DNA: TGTGCCAGCAGCTTATCGACTAGCTCAGGCACAGATACGCAGTATTTT. This translates into CASSLSTSSGTDTQYF. The chain is built from TRBV7-2 and TRBJ2-3; 7 nucleotides line up with TRBD2. The trim removed 2 bases at V and 1 base at J, leaving 6 bases unmatched. The CDR3 spans 16 residues. Germline values: CDR1 SGHTA, CDR2 FQGNSA. Complete variable domain (other parts from reference TRBV7-2 and TRBJ2-3): GAGVSQSPSNKVTEKGKDVELRCDPISGHTALYWYRQSLGQGLEFLIYFQGNSAPDKSGLPSDRFSAERTGGSVSTLTIQRTQQEDSAVYLCASSLSTSSGTDTQYFGPGTRLTVL.

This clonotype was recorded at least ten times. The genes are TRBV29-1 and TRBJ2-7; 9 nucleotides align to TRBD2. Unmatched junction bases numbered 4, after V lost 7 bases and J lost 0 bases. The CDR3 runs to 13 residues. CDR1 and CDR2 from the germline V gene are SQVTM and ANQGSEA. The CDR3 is CSARTSASYEQYF. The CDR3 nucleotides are TGCAGCGCCCGGACTAGCGCCTCCTACGAGCAGTACTTC.

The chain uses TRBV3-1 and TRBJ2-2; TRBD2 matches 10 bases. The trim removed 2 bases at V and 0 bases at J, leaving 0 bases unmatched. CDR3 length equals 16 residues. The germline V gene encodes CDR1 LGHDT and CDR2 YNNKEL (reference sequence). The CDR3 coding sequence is TGTGCCAGCAGCCAAACTAGCGGGGCGAACACCGGGGAGCTGTTTTTT. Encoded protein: CASSQTSGANTGELFF.

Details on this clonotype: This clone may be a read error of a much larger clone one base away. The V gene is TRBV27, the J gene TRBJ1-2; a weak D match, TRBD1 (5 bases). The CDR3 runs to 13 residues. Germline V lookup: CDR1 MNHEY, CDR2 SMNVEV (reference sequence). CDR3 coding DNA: TGTGCCAGCAGTTTTCAGGGTACTACTGGCGACACCTTC. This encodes CASSFQGTTGDTF.

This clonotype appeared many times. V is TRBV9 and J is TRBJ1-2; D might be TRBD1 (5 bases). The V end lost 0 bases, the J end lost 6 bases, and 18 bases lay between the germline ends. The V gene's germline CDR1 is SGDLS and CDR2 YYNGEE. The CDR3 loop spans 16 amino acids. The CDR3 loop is CASSVEARESINGYTF. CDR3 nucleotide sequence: TGTGCCAGCAGCGTAGAGGCCAGGGAGTCGATCAATGGCTACACCTTC.

CDR3 bases: TGTGCCAGCAGCTTGGAGGCAGATACGCAGTATTTT. It translates to CASSLEADTQYF. The V call is TRBV5-5, the J call TRBJ2-3; D is undetermined. Between the trimmed V and J ends, which lost 0 bases and 4 bases, there was a span of 3 bases. Germline V gene data show CDR1 as SGHKS and CDR2 as YYEKEE (reference sequence). CDR3 length equals 12 residues.

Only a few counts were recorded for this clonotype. The CDR3 DNA reads as TGTGCCAGCAGTCGACGGGGGATCATGAACACTGAAGCTTTCTTT. It encodes CASSRRGIMNTEAFF. This chain uses TRBV28 with TRBJ1-1, with D perhaps TRBD1 (5 bases). Trimming removed 5 bases at V and 0 bases at J, with 13 bases between. This CDR3 is 15 amino acids long. The germline V gene encodes CDR1 MDHEN and CDR2 SYDVKM.

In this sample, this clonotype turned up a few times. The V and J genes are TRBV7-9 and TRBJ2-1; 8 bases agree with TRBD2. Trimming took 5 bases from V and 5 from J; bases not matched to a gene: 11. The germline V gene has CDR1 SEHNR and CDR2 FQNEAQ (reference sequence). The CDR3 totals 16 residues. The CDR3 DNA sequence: TGTGCCAGCAGCCCACGAGGCGGTAGCGGGAACAATGAGCAGTTCTTC. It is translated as CASSPRGGSGNNEQFF. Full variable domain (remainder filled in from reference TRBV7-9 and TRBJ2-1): DTGVSQNPRHKITKRGQNVTFRCDPISEHNRLYWYRQTLGQGPEFLTYFQNEAQLEKSRLLSDRFSAERPKGSFSTLEIQRTEQGDSAMYLCASSPRGGSGNNEQFFGPGTRLTVL.

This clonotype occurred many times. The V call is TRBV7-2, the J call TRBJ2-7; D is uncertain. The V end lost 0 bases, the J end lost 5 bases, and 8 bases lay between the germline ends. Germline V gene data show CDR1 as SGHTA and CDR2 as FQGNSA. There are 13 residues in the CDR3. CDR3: CASSLARLDEQYF. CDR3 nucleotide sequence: TGTGCCAGCAGCTTAGCTAGGTTGGACGAGCAGTACTTC.

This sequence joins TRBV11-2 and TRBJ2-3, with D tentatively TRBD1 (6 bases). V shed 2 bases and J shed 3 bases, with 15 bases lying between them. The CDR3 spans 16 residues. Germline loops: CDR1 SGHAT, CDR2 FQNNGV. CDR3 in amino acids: CASSLRASGATDTQYF. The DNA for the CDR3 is TGTGCCAGCAGCTTACGAGCGTCAGGGGCGACAGATACGCAGTATTTT.

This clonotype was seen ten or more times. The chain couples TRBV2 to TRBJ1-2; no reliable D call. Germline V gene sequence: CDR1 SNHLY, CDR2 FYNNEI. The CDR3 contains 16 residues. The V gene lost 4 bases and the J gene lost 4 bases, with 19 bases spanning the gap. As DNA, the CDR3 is TGTGCCAGCAGTGTCGGCAGGACTGGAAGAGTCTATGGCTACACCTTC. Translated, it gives CASSVGRTGRVYGYTF.

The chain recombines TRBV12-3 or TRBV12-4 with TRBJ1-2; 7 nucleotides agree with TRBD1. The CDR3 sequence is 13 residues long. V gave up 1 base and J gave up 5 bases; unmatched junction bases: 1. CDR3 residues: CASSLEGQYGYTF. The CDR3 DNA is TGTGCCAGCAGTTTAGAGGGACAGTATGGCTACACCTTC.

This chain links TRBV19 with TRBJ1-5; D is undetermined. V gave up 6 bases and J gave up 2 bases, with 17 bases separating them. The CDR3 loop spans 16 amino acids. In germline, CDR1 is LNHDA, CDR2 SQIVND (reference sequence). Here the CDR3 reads CASRFRNRDGNQPQHF. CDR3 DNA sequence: TGTGCCAGTAGGTTTAGGAACCGTGATGGCAATCAGCCCCAGCATTTT.

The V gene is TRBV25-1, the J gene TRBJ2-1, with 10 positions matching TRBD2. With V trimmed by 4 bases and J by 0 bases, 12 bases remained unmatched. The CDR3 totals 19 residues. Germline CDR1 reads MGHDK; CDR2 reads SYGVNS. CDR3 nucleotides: TGTGCCAGCAGTGCCTACCCCGGGACTAGCGATAGCTCCTACAATGAGCAGTTCTTC. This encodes CASSAYPGTSDSSYNEQFF.

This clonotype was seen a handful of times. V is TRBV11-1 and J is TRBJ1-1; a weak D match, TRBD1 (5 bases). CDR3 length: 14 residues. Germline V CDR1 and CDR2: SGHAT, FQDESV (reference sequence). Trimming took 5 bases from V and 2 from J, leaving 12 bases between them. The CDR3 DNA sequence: TGTGCCAGCAGCCCGACAGTTCCTAACACTGAAGCTTTCTTT. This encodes CASSPTVPNTEAFF.

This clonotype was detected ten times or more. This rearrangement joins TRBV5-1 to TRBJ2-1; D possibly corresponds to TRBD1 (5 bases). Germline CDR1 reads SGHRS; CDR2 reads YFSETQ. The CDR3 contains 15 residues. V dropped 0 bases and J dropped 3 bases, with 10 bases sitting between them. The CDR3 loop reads CASSLALTVYNEQFF. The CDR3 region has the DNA TGCGCCAGCAGCTTGGCACTGACAGTCTACAATGAGCAGTTCTTC.

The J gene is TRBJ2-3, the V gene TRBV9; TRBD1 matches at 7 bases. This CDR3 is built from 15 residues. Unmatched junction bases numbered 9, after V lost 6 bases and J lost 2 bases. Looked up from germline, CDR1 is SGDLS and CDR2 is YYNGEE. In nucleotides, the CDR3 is TGTGCCAGCACCAGAACAGGGGAACACACAGATACGCAGTATTTT. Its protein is CASTRTGEHTDTQYF.

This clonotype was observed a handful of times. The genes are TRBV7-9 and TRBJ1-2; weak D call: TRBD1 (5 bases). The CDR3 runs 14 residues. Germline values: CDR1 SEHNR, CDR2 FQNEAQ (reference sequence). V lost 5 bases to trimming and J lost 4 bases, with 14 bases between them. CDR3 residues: CASSMDGGGYGYTF. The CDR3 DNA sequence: TGTGCCAGCAGCATGGACGGGGGAGGCTATGGCTACACCTTC.

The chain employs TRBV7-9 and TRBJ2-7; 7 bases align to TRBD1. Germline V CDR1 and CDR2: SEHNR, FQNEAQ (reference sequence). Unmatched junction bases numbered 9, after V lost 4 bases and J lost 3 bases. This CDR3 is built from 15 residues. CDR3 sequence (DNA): TGTGCCAGCAGCTCAACCCGGGACAGAGGCTACGAGCAGTACTTC. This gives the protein CASSSTRDRGYEQYF. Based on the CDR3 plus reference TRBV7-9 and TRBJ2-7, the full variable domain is DTGVSQNPRHKITKRGQNVTFRCDPISEHNRLYWYRQTLGQGPEFLTYFQNEAQLEKSRLLSDRFSAERPKGSFSTLEIQRTEQGDSAMYLCASSSTRDRGYEQYFGPGTRLTVT.

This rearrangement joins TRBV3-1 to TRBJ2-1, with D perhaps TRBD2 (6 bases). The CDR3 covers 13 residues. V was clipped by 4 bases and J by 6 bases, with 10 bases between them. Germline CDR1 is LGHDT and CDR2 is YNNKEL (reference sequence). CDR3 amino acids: CASSRGIINEQFF. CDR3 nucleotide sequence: TGTGCCAGCAGCCGCGGGATTATCAATGAGCAGTTCTTC.